The following is a TCR beta chain sequence with its context. Its target is not known. The data originate from a study of cytomegalovirus exposure and HLA in healthy donors. This CDR3 spans 15 amino acids. V was clipped by 0 bases and J by 0 bases, with 9 bases between them. CDR1 is KGHSH, CDR2 LQKENI, per germline. Both 60 Vbeta primers and 13 Jbeta primers went into the PCR. The method was immunoSEQ multiplex PCR; TCRdb's version includes in-frame clones alone and lacks a portion of them. Of 120,000 or so clones in the sample, about 75% were seen once. Study-level results: Through in vitro validation, three CMV-associated chains were shown to be specific for CMV antigens.

The chain joins TRBV18 to TRBJ2-7; the D gene is possibly TRBD2 (6 bases). The specimen sequenced was PBMCs. This receptor was taken from a middle-aged woman in good health and CMV-seropositive. The CDR3 loop is CASSPPGTLSYEQYF. CDR3 DNA sequence: TGTGCCAGCTCACCACCGGGGACTCTCTCCTACGAGCAGTACTTC.